This passage covers 17 T cell receptor beta chains from one sample sequenced in a study of monozygotic twins with inflammatory bowel disease (dated by TCRdb to the late 2010s). The receptor library was made with 5' RACE. Sequenced using an Illumina HiSeq 2500. The reads went through TCRdb reprocessing, and each CDR3 protein sequence gets one entry with no DNA. The sample table records 300,000 to 350,000 distinct CDR3 sequences. Of the sample, approximately 2% falls within the top ten clones. Input material: blood. Receptors were obtained from a human donor with ulcerative colitis or Crohn's disease, or a healthy co-twin of an affected twin (not recorded which).

The rearrangement joins TRBV10-2 to TRBJ1-1. Germline V gives CDR1 WSHSY, CDR2 SAAADI. The CDR3 runs 14 residues. CDR3 region: CASRESWNPREAFF.

The chain joins TRBV7-2 to TRBJ1-5; TCRdb proposes TRBD1, but this gene call is untestable without DNA. The CDR3 loop spans 15 amino acids. Germline V CDR1 and CDR2: SGHTA, FQGNSA. CDR3: CASSLGTGVNQPQHF.

The chain combines TRBV5-1 with TRBJ1-1; TCRdb selects TRBD1, and the lack of DNA leaves this call unchecked. This CDR3 region has 15 residues. The germline V gene has CDR1 SGHRS and CDR2 YFSETQ. The CDR3 sequence is CASTGTGLTRTEAFF.

The chain uses TRBV20-1 and TRBJ2-5; TCRdb selects TRBD1, and the lack of DNA leaves this call unchecked. This CDR3 has 16 residues. Germline V gene sequence: CDR1 DFQATT, CDR2 SNEGSKA (reference sequence). CDR3 sequence: CSARDPGQGPGEIQYF.

The chain joins TRBV5-1 to TRBJ2-1; no DNA is available, so the TRBD2 call from TCRdb remains unchecked. This CDR3 region has 14 residues. Germline CDR1 SGHRS, CDR2 YFSETQ. CDR3: CASSRPGLGNEQFF.

CDR3 sequence reads: CASGVGEEETQYF. The chain links TRBV5-4 to TRBJ2-5; TCRdb's assignment of TRBD2 cannot be checked, as there is no DNA. Germline CDR1 is SGHNT and CDR2 is YYREEE (reference sequence). The CDR3 has 13 amino acids.

This CDR3 is CASSLAGRVGETQYF. The chain combines TRBV5-1 with TRBJ2-5; TCRdb's D call, TRBD2, is unchecked because there is no DNA. Per the germline V gene, CDR1 is SGHRS and CDR2 is YFSETQ. This CDR3 comprises 15 residues.

V is TRBV5-4 and J is TRBJ2-1; TCRdb's D call of TRBD1 is untestable without DNA. The CDR3 covers 16 residues. The V gene's germline CDR1 is SGHNT and CDR2 YYREEE (reference sequence). This CDR3 is CASSLDGGTVYNEQFF.

The rearrangement links TRBV5-1 to TRBJ1-1; the D call of TRBD1 rests on TCRdb alone, since no DNA is present to check it. CDR3 length: 14 amino acids. Germline V CDR1 and CDR2: SGHRS, YFSETQ. The CDR3: CASSFWGRGTEAFF.

This chain joins TRBV20-1 and TRBJ2-5. CDR3 size: 14 residues. Germline V lookup: CDR1 DFQATT, CDR2 SNEGSKA (reference sequence). CDR3 sequence: CSASDRTYYETQYF.

The chain uses TRBV9 and TRBJ1-2. The CDR3 extends over 11 amino acids. Germline CDR1 and CDR2: SGDLS and YYNGEE. The CDR3 here is CASSVGSGYTF.

This chain uses TRBV5-1 with TRBJ1-1; TCRdb reports TRBD1, a call that lacks DNA to check it against. The CDR3 spans 15 residues. CDR1 and CDR2 from the germline V gene are SGHRS and YFSETQ. The CDR3 loop is CASSLDGRGGTEAFF.

The rearrangement uses TRBV9 and TRBJ2-2; TCRdb returns TRBD2, unconfirmable since there is no DNA. This CDR3 contains 15 residues. The V gene's germline CDR1 is SGDLS and CDR2 YYNGEE. CDR3 protein: CASSPTSSNTGELFF.

This chain connects TRBV20-1 to TRBJ2-1; TCRdb outputs TRBD2, but without DNA this stays unchecked. Looked up from germline, CDR1 is DFQATT and CDR2 is SNEGSKA (reference sequence). The CDR3 sequence is 14 residues long. The CDR3 spells CSASSIERRRVQFF.

The chain has TRBV20-1 and TRBJ2-5. There are 13 residues in the CDR3. Germline CDR1 reads DFQATT; CDR2 reads SNEGSKA (reference sequence). The CDR3 loop is CSAPERPQETQYF.

The J gene is TRBJ1-5, the V gene TRBV5-1; with no DNA, the TCRdb D assignment of TRBD1 cannot be verified. CDR1 is SGHRS, CDR2 YFSETQ, per germline. CDR3 length equals 14 residues. The chain's CDR3 is CASSSDRGDQPQHF.

V is TRBV6-2 or TRBV6-3 and J is TRBJ1-5; the D gene TCRdb calls, TRBD1, cannot be checked with no DNA. From germline, CDR1 is MNHEY and CDR2 SVGEGT. The CDR3 is made up of 16 amino acids. The CDR3 reads CASSYGAGEGNQPQHF.